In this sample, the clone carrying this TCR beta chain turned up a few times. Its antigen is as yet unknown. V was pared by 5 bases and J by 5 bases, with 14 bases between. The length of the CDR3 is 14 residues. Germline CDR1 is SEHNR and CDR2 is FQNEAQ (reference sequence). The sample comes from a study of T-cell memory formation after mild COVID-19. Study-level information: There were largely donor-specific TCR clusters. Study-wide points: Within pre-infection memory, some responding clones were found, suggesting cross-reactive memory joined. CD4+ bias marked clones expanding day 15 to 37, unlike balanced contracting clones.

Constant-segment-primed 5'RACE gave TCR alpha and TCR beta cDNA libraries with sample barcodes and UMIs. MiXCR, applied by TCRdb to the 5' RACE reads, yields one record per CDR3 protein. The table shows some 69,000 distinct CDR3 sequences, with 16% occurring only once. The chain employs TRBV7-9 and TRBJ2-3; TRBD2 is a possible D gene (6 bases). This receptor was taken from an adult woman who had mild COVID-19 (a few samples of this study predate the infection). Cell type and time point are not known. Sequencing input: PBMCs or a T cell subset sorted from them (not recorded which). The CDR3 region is CASSLPRDVDTQYF. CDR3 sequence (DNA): TGTGCCAGCAGCCTTCCGCGGGATGTAGATACGCAGTATTTT.